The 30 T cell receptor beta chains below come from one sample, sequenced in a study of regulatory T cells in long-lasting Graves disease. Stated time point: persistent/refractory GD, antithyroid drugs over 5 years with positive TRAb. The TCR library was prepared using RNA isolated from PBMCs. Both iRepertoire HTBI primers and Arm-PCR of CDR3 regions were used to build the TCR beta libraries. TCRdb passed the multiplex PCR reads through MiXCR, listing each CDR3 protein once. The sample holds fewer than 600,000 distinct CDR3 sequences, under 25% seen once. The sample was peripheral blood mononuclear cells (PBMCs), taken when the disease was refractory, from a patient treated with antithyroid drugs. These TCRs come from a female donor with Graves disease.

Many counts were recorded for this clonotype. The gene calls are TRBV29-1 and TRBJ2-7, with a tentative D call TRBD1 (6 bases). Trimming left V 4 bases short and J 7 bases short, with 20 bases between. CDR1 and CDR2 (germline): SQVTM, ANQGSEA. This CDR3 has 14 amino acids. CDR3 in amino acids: CSVVSGQGSGEQYF. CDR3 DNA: TGCAGCGTTGTGTCGGGACAAGGTTCGGGGGAGCAGTACTTC.

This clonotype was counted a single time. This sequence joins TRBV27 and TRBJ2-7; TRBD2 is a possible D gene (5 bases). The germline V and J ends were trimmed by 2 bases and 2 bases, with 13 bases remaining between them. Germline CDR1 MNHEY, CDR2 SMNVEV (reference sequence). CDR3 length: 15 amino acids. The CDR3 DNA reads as TGTGCCAGCAGTTTACTGGCCAGGACTCCCTACGAGCAGTACTTC. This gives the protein CASSLLARTPYEQYF.

The CDR3 DNA reads as TGTGCCTGGAGTCGATGGAACACTGAAGCTTTCTTT. Its protein product is CAWSRWNTEAFF. J is TRBJ1-1 and V is TRBV30; no definite D call. Germline CDR1 GTSNPN, CDR2 SVGIG (reference sequence). V gave up 2 bases and J gave up 1 base, with 5 bases separating them. This CDR3 has 12 amino acids.

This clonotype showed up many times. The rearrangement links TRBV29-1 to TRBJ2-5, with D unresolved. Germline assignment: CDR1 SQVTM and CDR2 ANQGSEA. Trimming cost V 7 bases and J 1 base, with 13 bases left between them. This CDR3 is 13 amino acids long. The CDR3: CSAKTVLQETQYF. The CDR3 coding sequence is TGCAGCGCTAAGACCGTCCTCCAAGAGACCCAGTACTTC.

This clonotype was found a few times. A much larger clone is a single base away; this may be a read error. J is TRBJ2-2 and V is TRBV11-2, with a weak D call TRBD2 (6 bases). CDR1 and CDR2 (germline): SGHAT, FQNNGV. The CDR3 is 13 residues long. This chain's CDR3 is CASRRSNTGGLFF. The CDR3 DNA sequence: TGTGCCAGCAGAAGGTCGAACACCGGGGGGCTGTTTTTT.

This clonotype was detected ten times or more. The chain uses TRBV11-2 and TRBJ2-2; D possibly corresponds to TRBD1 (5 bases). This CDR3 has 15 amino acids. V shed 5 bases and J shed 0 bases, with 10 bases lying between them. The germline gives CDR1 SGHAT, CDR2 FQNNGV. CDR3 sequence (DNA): TGTGCCAGCAGCGGCTTGGGGCCGAACACCGGGGAGCTGTTTTTT. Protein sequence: CASSGLGPNTGELFF. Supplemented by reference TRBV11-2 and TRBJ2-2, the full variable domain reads EAGVAQSPRYKIIEKRQSVAFWCNPISGHATLYWYQQILGQGPKLLIQFQNNGVVDDSQLPKDRFSAERLKGVDSTLKIQPAKLEDSAVYLCASSGLGPNTGELFFGEGSRLTVL.

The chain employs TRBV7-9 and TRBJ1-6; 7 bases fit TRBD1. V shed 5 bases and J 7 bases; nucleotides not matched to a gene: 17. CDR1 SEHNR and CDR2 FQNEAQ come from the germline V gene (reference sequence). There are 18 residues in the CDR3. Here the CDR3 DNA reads TGTGCCAGCAGCCGAGGGGGGGGACAGTCTAAGACAAATTCACCCCTCCACTTT. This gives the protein CASSRGGGQSKTNSPLHF.

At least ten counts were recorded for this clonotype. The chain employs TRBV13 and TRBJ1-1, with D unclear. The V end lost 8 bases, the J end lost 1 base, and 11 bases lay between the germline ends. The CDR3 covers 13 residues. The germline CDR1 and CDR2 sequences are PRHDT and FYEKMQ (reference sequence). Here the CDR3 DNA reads TGTGCCAGCGGGGAGGCGTGGAACACTGAAGCTTTCTTT. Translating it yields CASGEAWNTEAFF.

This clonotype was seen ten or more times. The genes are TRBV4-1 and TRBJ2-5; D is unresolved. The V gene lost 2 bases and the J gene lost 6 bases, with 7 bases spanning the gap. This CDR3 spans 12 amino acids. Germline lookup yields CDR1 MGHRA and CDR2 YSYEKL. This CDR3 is CASSQPGQTQYF. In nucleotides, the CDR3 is TGCGCCAGCAGCCAACCTGGGCAGACCCAGTACTTC.

Written as DNA, the CDR3 is TGCGCCAGCAGCCAAACCAGGAATTCACCCCTCCACTTT. Its protein is CASSQTRNSPLHF. The V and J genes are TRBV4-1 and TRBJ1-6; the D is unclear. CDR1 and CDR2 from the germline V gene are MGHRA and YSYEKL. CDR3 size: 13 residues. The V end was cut by 2 bases, the J end by 7 bases, with 6 bases between.

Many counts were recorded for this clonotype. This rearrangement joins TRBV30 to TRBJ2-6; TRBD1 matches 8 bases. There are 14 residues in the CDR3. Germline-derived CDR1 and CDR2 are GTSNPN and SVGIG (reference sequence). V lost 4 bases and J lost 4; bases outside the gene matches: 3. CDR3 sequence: CAWMTGAGANVLTF. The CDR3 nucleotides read TGTGCCTGGATGACAGGGGCCGGGGCCAACGTCCTGACTTTC.

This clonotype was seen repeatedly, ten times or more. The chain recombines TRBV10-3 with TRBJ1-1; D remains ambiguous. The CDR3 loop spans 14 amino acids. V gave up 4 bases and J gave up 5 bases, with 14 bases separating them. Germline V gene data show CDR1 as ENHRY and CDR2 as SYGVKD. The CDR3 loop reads CAISAREVGTEAFF. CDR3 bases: TGTGCCATCAGTGCCAGAGAAGTCGGGACTGAAGCTTTCTTT.

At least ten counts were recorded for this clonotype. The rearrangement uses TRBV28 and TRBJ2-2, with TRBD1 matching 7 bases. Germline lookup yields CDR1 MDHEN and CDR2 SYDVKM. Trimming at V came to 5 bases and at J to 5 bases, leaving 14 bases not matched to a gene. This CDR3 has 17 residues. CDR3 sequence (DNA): TGTGCCAGCAGTCCCCCCCGGACAGGCGGAGGTACCGGGGAGCTGTTTTTT. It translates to CASSPPRTGGGTGELFF. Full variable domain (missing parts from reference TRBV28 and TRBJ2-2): DVKVTQSSRYLVKRTGEKVFLECVQDMDHENMFWYRQDPGLGLRLIYFSYDVKMKEKGDIPEGYSVSREKKERFSLILESASTNQTSMYLCASSPPRTGGGTGELFFGEGSRLTVL.

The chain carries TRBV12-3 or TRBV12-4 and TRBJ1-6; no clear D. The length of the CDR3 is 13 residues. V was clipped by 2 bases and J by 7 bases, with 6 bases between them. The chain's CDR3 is CASSLFDNSPLHF. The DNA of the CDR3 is TGTGCCAGCAGTTTATTTGACAATTCACCCCTCCACTTT.

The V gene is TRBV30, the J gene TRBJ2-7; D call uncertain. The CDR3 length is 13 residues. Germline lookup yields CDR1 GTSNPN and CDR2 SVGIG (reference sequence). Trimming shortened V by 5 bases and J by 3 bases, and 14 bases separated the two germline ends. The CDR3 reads CAWGRTVGYEQYF. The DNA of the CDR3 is TGTGCCTGGGGCCGGACGGTGGGCTACGAGCAGTACTTC.

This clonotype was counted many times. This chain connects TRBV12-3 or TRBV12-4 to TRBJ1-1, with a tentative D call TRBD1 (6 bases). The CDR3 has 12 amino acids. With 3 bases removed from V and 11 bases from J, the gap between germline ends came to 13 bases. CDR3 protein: CASSFKGEAAFF. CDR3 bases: TGTGCCAGCAGTTTTAAGGGGGAGGCGGCTTTCTTT.

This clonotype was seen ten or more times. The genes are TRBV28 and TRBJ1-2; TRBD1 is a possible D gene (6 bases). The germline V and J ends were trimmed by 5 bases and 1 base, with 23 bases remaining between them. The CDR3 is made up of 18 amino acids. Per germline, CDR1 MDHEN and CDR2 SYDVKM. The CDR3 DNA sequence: TGTGCCAGCAGTCCTCAACGGACAGCGACGACTTTTAACTATGGCTACACCTTC. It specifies CASSPQRTATTFNYGYTF.

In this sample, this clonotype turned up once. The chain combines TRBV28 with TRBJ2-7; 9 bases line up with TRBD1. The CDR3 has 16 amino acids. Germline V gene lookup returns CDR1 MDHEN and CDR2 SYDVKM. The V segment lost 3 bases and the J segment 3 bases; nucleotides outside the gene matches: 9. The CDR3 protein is CASSFLTGGGDYEQYF. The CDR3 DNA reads TGTGCCAGCAGTTTCCTCACAGGGGGCGGGGACTACGAGCAGTACTTC.

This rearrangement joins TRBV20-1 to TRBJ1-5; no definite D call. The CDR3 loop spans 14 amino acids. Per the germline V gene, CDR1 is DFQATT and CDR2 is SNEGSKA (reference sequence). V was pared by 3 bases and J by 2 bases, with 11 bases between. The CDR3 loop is CSASNSPGNQPQHF. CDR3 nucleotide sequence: TGCAGTGCTAGTAATAGTCCTGGCAATCAGCCCCAGCATTTT.

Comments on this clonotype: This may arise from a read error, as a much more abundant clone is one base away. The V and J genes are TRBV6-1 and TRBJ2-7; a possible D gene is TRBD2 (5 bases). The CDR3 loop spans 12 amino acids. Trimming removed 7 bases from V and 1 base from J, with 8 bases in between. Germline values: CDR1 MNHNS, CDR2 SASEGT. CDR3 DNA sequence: TGTGCCAGCACGGGGAGTTCCTACGAGCAGTACTTC. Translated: CASTGSSYEQYF.

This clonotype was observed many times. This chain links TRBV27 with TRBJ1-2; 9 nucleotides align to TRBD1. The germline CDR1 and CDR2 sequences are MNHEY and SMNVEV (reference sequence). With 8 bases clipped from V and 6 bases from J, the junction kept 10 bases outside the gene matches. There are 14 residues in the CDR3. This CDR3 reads CASEQGASRNGYTF. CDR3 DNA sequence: TGTGCCAGCGAACAGGGGGCGAGTCGGAATGGCTACACCTTC.

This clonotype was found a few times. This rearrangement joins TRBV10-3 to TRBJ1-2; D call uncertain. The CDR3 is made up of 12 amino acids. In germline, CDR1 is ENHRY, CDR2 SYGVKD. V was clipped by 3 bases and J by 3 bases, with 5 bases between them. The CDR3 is CAISDGDYGYTF. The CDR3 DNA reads TGTGCCATCAGTGATGGAGACTATGGCTACACCTTC.

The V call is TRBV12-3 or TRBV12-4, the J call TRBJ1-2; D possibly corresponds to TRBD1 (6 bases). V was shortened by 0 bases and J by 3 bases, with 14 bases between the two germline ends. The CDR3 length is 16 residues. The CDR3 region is CASSLAPGGQDYGYTF. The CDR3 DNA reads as TGTGCCAGCAGTTTAGCGCCGGGGGGCCAGGACTATGGCTACACCTTC.

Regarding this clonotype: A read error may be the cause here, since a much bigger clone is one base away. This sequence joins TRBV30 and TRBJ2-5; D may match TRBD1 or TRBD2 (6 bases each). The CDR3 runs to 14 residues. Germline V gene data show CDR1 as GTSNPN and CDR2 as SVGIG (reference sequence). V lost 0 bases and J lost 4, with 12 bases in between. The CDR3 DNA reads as TGTGCCTGGAGTGTAGGGGGGACGCGAGAGACCCAGTACTTC. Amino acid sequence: CAWSVGGTRETQYF.

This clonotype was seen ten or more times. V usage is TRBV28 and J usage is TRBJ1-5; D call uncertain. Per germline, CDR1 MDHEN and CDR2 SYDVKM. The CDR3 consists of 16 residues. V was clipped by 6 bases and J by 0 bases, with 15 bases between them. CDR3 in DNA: TGTGCCAGCAGCTCCCCCCCGCTCTATAGCAATCAGCCCCAGCATTTT. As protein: CASSSPPLYSNQPQHF.

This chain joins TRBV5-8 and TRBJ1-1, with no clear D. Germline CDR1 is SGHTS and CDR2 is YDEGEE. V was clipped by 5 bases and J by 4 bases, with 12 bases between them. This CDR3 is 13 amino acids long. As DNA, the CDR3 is TGTGCCAGCAGAAAAGGGAGAGTCACTGAAGCTTTCTTT. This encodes CASRKGRVTEAFF.

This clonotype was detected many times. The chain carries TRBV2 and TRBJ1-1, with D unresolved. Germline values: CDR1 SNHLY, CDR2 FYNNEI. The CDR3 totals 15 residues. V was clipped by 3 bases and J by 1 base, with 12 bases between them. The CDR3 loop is CASSEAGGENTEAFF. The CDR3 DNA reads TGTGCCAGCAGTGAGGCAGGAGGCGAGAACACTGAAGCTTTCTTT.

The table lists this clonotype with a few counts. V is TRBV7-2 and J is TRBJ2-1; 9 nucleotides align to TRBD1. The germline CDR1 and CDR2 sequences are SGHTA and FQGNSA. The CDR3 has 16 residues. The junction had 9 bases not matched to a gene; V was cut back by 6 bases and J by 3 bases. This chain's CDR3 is CASRQNPTGGYNEQFF. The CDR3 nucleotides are TGTGCCAGCAGGCAAAACCCGACAGGGGGCTACAATGAGCAGTTCTTC.

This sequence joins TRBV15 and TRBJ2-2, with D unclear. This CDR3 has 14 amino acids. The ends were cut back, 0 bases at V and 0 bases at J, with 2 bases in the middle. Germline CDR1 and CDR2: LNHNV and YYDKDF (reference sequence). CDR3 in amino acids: CATSRDTNTGELFF. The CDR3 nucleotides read TGTGCCACCAGCAGAGATACGAACACCGGGGAGCTGTTTTTT.

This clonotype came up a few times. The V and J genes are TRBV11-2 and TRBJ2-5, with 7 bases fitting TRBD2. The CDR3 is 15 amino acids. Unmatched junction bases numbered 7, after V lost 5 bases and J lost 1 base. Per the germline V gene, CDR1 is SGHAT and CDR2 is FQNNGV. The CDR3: CASSQALAAQETQYF. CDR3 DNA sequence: TGTGCCAGCAGCCAGGCCCTAGCGGCCCAAGAGACCCAGTACTTC.